This TCR beta chain emerged from a study of T cells in Graves' hyperthyroidism and ophthalmopathy. Overall study context: Peripheral blood was taken when the disease was first diagnosed, before any treatment began.

Study conclusions and caveats: Most thyroid-expanded clonotypes above 0.001 were also found in blood.

This clonotype was found a few times. As yet, its antigen is unknown. Exclusion followed for patients with uncontrolled infection, other autoimmune disease, pregnancy or lactation. Fresh peripheral blood, under 13 ml, was the source of the PBMCs. TCR beta CDR3 sequences were amplified from RNA transcripts. First-round RT-PCR of the TCR CDR3 relied on the HTBI primer set. TCRdb redid the calling of the multiplex PCR reads with MiXCR, one entry per CDR3 protein. The sample yields approximately 600,000 distinct CDR3 sequences, 20% seen once. The germline V gene encodes CDR1 MNHNS and CDR2 SASEGT. The CDR3 totals 14 residues. Trimming removed 5 bases from V and 5 bases from J, with 16 bases in between.

The chain recombines TRBV6-1 with TRBJ2-7; D gene ambiguous. The sample comprised blood. This TCR derives from a man aged 25 to 40 with Graves' ophthalmopathy. The CDR3 DNA reads as TGTGCCAGCAGTTTAGGTGATGGAGACCACGAGCAGTACTTC. Amino acid sequence: CASSLGDGDHEQYF.